What follows describes a single TCR beta chain. Its antigen is currently unknown. This sample stems from a study of T cell responses to AZD1222 COVID-19 vaccine. This CDR3 contains 13 residues. Trimming removed 6 bases from V and 3 bases from J, with 12 bases in between. Measured with immunoSEQ multiplex PCR; TCRdb has only the in-frame clones, and not every one. The sample gives about 170,000 clones, roughly 92% of which show up once; less than 3% is in the top ten. Study-wide findings and caveats: There were mostly white British donors and more females than males, and clonal diversity was possibly underestimated.

This specimen was peripheral blood, taken on day 0 of AZD1222 vaccination. The V gene is TRBV12-3 or TRBV12-4, the J gene TRBJ2-7; D gene ambiguous. The origin of this receptor is an adult in good health. The CDR3 sequence: CASRPADYYEQYF. The CDR3 coding sequence is TGTGCCAGCAGGCCGGCGGATTACTACGAGCAGTACTTC.